These T cell receptor beta chains were read from a single sample in a study of blood T cell repertoires in COVID-19. Libraries were prepared by immunoSEQ multiplex PCR; TCRdb keeps only in-frame clonotypes and omits some of them. The sample carries approximately 210,000 clones, around 80% recorded once. The material sequenced was peripheral blood. The origin of the receptors is a woman of 80 years or more with COVID-19, enrolled during active disease. The CDR3 runs from the conserved cysteine through the conserved F or W. D genes are given only for firm matches. Some rows have no size entry. The others give once, few or many, or a class for an expanded clone.

d_call cdr3_length clone_size j_call v_call cdr3_nt cdr3_aa
TRBD1 15 . TRBJ1-4 TRBV2 TGTGCCAGCGGGACAGGGGGAGGAACTAATGAAAAACTGTTTTTT CASGTGGGTNEKLFF
. 16 . TRBJ2-2 TRBV24-1 TGTGCCACCAGTGATTTGTCCGGACATAACACCGGGGAGCTGTTTTTT CATSDLSGHNTGELFF
. 14 . TRBJ1-5 TRBV19 TGTGCCAGTAGTACCAAATCATCAGGGCAGCCCCAGCATTTT CASSTKSSGQPQHF
TRBD1 15 . TRBJ2-3 TRBV2 TGTGCCAGGACCCCGACAGGGAAAAAAACAGATACGCAGTATTTT CARTPTGKKTDTQYF
. 15 . TRBJ1-5 TRBV27 TGTGCCAGCAATCCCTTGCCGGACAGTAATCAGCCCCAGCATTTT CASNPLPDSNQPQHF
TRBD1 15 once TRBJ2-2 TRBV11-1 TGTGCCAGCAGCCCGGGACAGGGAGGCACCGGGGAGCTGTTTTTT CASSPGQGGTGELFF
TRBD1 15 . TRBJ1-5 TRBV7-2 TGTGCCAGCAGCGTCCGACAGGGCCCGAATCAGCCCCAGCATTTT CASSVRQGPNQPQHF
. 11 few TRBJ2-5 TRBV7-2 TGTGCCAGCAGCTTGAGTGAGACCCAGTACTTC CASSLSETQYF
TRBD1 15 few TRBJ1-5 TRBV28 TGTGCCAGCAGTTTACCAGGACAGGGAAATAAGCCCCAGCATTTT CASSLPGQGNKPQHF
. 15 . TRBJ2-1 TRBV19 TGTGCCAGTAGTATATCCCCCAGCTCCTACAATGAGCAGTTCTTC CASSISPSSYNEQFF
. 13 . TRBJ1-6 TRBV28 TGTGCCAGCAAGTTAGCCTATAATTCACCCCTCCACTTT CASKLAYNSPLHF
. 14 . TRBJ1-2 TRBV6-2/TRBV6-3 TGTGCCAGCAGTTCCGAAGGGAGAGGCTATGGCTACACCTTC CASSSEGRGYGYTF
. 12 . TRBJ2-1 TRBV5-1 TGCGCCAGCAGCCTTGAGCGCGGTGAGCAGTTCTTC CASSLERGEQFF
. 15 . TRBJ1-2 TRBV14 TGTGCCAGCAGCCAAGATTGGGGAGGGAACTATGGCTACACCTTC CASSQDWGGNYGYTF
. 15 . TRBJ2-6 TRBV11-2 TGTGCCAGCAGCTTAGGAGTCTCTGGGGCCAACGTCCTGACTTTC CASSLGVSGANVLTF
TRBD1 12 . TRBJ1-1 TRBV10-3 TGTGCCATCAGTGGGGGGACAGGCACAGCTTTCTTT CAISGGTGTAFF
. 13 . TRBJ2-5 TRBV7-9 TGTGCCAGCAGCTTAGACAGCCAAGAGACCCAGTACTTC CASSLDSQETQYF
. 16 . TRBJ2-5 TRBV5-1 TGCGCCAGCAGCTTCCTTAGTAGAGGGGACAAAGAGACCCAGTACTTC CASSFLSRGDKETQYF
. 17 . TRBJ1-1 TRBV21-1 TGTGCCAGCAGCAAAGCGCGTTGGGGGGACTGGAACACTGAAGCTTTCTTT CASSKARWGDWNTEAFF
TRBD1 14 . TRBJ1-5 TRBV15 TGTGCCACTTCGGGACAGGGGGCTAATCAGCCCCAGCATTTT CATSGQGANQPQHF
. 14 . TRBJ1-1 TRBV11-3 TGTGCCAGCAGCTTATCAGGGATGAACACTGAAGCTTTCTTT CASSLSGMNTEAFF
TRBD2 15 . TRBJ2-5 TRBV3-1/TRBV3-2 TGTGCCAGCAGCCTACTAGCGGGGGGGCAAGAGACCCAGTACTTC CASSLLAGGQETQYF
TRBD2 17 . TRBJ2-2 TRBV28 TGTGCCAGCAGTTTATTGGGACTAGCGGGCAGCACCGGGGAGCTGTTTTTT CASSLLGLAGSTGELFF
. 13 . TRBJ1-1 TRBV6-5 TGTGCCAGCAGTTACAGCATGAACACTGAAGCTTTCTTT CASSYSMNTEAFF
TRBD1 14 . TRBJ1-2 TRBV27 TGTGCCAGCAGTTTTACCCTGACAGGGAATGGCTACACCTTC CASSFTLTGNGYTF
TRBD2 14 . TRBJ2-3 TRBV28 TGTGCCAGCATAGCGGGGGGTCGTGTAGGTACGCAGTATTTT CASIAGGRVGTQYF
. 16 few TRBJ1-3 TRBV6-6 TGTGCCAGCAGTTACAGTCCAGGAGGCTCTGGAAACACCATATATTTT CASSYSPGGSGNTIYF
. 11 few TRBJ1-1 TRBV11-1 TGTGCCAGCAGCAACAATAACAAAGCTTTCTTT CASSNNNKAFF